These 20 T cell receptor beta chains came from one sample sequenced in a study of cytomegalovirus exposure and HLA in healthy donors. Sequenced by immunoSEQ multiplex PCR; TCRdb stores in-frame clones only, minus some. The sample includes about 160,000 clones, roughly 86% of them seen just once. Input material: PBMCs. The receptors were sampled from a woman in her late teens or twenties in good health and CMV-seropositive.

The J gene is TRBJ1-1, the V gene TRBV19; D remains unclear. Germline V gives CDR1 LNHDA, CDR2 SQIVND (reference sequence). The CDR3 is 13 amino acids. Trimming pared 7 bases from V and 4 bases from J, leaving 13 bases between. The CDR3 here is CASTLRGSTEAFF. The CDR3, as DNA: TGTGCCAGTACTCTCCGCGGGTCCACTGAAGCTTTCTTT.

The CDR3 DNA follows: TGCGCCACGCGGGAGGTACAGGGAGGTACCGGGGCCAACGTCCTGACTTTC. It is translated as CATREVQGGTGANVLTF. V and J are TRBV4-1 and TRBJ2-6; 8 nucleotides match TRBD2. There are 17 residues in the CDR3. Germline assignment: CDR1 MGHRA and CDR2 YSYEKL. With 10 bases clipped from V and 4 bases from J, the junction kept 15 bases outside the gene matches.

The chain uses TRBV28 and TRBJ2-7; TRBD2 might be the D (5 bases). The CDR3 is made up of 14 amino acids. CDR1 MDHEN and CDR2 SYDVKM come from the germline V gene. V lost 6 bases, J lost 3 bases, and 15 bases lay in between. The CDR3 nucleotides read TGTGCCAGCAGCCCTCCTGAGGGCTTCTACGAGCAGTACTTC. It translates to CASSPPEGFYEQYF. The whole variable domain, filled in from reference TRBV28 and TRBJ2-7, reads DVKVTQSSRYLVKRTGEKVFLECVQDMDHENMFWYRQDPGLGLRLIYFSYDVKMKEKGDIPEGYSVSREKKERFSLILESASTNQTSMYLCASSPPEGFYEQYFGPGTRLTVT.

The CDR3 here is CASSTPQPDTQYF. The CDR3 coding sequence is TGTGCCAGTAGTACTCCACAACCAGATACGCAGTATTTT. This sequence joins TRBV19 and TRBJ2-3; D gene uncertain. Trimming stripped 4 bases from V and 4 bases from J, with 9 bases between. Germline CDR1 is LNHDA and CDR2 is SQIVND (reference sequence). The CDR3 consists of 13 residues.

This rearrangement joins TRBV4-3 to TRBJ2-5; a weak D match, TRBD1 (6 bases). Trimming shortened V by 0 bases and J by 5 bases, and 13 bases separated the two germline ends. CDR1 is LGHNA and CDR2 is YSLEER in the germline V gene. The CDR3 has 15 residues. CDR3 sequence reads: CASSQDSGQGETQYF. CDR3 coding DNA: TGCGCCAGCAGCCAAGATTCAGGGCAGGGGGAGACCCAGTACTTC.

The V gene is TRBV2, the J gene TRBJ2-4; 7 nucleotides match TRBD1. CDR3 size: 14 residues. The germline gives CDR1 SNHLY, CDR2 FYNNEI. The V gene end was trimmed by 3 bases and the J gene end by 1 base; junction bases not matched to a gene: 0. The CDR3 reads CASSEGQAKNIQYF. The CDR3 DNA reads TGTGCCAGCAGTGAGGGACAGGCCAAAAACATTCAGTACTTC. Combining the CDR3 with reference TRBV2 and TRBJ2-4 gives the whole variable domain EPEVTQTPSHQVTQMGQEVILRCVPISNHLYFYWYRQILGQKVEFLVSFYNNEISEKSEIFDDQFSVERPDGSNFTLKIRSTKLEDSAMYFCASSEGQAKNIQYFGAGTRLSVL.

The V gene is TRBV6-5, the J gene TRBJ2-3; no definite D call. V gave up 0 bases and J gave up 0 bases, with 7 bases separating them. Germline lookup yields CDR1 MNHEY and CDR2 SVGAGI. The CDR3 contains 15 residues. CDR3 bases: TGTGCCAGCAGTTACTCTCTACCTAGCACAGATACGCAGTATTTT. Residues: CASSYSLPSTDTQYF.

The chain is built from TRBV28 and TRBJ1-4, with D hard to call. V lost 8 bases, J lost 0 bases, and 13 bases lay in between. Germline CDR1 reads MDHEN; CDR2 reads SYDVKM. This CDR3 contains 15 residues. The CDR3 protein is CASLTSGSTNEKLFF. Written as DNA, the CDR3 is TGTGCCAGCCTTACCTCAGGCTCAACTAATGAAAAACTGTTTTTT.

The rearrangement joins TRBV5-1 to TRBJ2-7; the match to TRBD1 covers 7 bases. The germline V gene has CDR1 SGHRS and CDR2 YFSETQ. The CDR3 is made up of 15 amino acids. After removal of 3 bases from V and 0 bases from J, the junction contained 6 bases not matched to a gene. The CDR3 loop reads CASSWSTGFSYEQYF. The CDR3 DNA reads TGCGCCAGCAGCTGGTCGACAGGGTTCTCCTACGAGCAGTACTTC.

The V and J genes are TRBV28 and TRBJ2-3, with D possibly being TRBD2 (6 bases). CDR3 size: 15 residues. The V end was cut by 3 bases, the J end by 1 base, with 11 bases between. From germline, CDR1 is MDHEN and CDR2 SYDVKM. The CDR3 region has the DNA TGTGCCAGCAGTTTGCCGGGAGCGGGCACAGATACGCAGTATTTT. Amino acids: CASSLPGAGTDTQYF.

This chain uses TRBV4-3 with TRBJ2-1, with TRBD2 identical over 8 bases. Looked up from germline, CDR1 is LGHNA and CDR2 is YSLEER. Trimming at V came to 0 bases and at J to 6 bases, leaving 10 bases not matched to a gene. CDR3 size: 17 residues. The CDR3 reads CASSQDLKRGNLNEQFF. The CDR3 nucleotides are TGCGCCAGCAGCCAAGATTTAAAGCGGGGGAACCTCAATGAGCAGTTCTTC.

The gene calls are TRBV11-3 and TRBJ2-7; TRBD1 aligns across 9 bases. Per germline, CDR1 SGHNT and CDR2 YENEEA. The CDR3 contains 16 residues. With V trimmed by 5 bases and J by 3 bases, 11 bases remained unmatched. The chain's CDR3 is CASSPRRGQGVYEQYF. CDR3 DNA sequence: TGTGCCAGCAGCCCCCGCCGGGGACAGGGAGTCTACGAGCAGTACTTC.

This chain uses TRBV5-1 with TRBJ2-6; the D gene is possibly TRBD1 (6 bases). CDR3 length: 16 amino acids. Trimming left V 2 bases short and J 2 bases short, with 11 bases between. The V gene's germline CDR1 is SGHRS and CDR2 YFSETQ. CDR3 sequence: CASSLQGGAGANVLTF. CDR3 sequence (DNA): TGCGCCAGCAGCTTACAAGGGGGAGCTGGGGCCAACGTCCTGACTTTC.

DNA of the CDR3: TGTGCCAGCAGCCACCTAGCGGGTCCGTTCACAGATACGCAGTATTTT. Translation gives CASSHLAGPFTDTQYF. This sequence joins TRBV7-3 and TRBJ2-3; 8 positions match TRBD2. Per germline, CDR1 SGHTA and CDR2 FQGTGA. The CDR3 is 16 amino acids. With 5 bases clipped from V and 2 bases from J, the junction kept 9 bases outside the gene matches.

The CDR3 nucleotides are TGTGCCAGCAGCCAGGTTACAGACAACGTTAGGGGCATTCAGTACTTC. Amino acid sequence: CASSQVTDNVRGIQYF. This chain uses TRBV4-2 with TRBJ2-4, with a possible D match to TRBD1 (5 bases). The CDR3 has 16 amino acids. Germline CDR1 reads LGHNA; CDR2 reads YNFKEQ. V shed 3 bases and J shed 9 bases, with 21 bases lying between them.

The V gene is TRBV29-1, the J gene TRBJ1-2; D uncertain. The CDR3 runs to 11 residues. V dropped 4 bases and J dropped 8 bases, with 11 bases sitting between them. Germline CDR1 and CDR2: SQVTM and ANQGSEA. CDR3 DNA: TGCAGCGTTGGGGAGGAGGAGGGCTACACCTTC. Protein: CSVGEEEGYTF.

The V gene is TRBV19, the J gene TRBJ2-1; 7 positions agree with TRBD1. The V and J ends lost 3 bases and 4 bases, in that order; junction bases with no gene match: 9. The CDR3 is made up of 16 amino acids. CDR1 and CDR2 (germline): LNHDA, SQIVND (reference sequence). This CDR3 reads CASSILGDRPYNEQFF. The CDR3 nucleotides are TGTGCCAGTAGTATCCTCGGGGACAGACCTTACAATGAGCAGTTCTTC.

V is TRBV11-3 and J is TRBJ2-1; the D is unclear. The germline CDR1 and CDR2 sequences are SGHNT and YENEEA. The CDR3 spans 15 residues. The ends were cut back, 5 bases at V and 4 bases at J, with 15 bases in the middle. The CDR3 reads CASSGQNPSYNEQFF. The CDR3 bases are TGTGCCAGCAGCGGGCAGAACCCGTCTTACAATGAGCAGTTCTTC.

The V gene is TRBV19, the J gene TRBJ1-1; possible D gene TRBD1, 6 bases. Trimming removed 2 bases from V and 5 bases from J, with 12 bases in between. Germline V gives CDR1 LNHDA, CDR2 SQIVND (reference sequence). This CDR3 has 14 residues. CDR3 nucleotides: TGTGCCAGTAGTATACAACAGGGATGGACTGAAGCTTTCTTT. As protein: CASSIQQGWTEAFF.

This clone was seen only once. The CDR3 DNA reads TGTGCCACCCGAACAACTAGCAGCCGCACAGATACGCAGTATTTT. The encoded protein is CATRTTSSRTDTQYF. This chain connects TRBV19 to TRBJ2-3; D might be TRBD2 (6 bases). V shed 10 bases and J shed 1 base, with 18 bases lying between them. The germline V gene encodes CDR1 LNHDA and CDR2 SQIVND (reference sequence). CDR3 length: 15 amino acids.